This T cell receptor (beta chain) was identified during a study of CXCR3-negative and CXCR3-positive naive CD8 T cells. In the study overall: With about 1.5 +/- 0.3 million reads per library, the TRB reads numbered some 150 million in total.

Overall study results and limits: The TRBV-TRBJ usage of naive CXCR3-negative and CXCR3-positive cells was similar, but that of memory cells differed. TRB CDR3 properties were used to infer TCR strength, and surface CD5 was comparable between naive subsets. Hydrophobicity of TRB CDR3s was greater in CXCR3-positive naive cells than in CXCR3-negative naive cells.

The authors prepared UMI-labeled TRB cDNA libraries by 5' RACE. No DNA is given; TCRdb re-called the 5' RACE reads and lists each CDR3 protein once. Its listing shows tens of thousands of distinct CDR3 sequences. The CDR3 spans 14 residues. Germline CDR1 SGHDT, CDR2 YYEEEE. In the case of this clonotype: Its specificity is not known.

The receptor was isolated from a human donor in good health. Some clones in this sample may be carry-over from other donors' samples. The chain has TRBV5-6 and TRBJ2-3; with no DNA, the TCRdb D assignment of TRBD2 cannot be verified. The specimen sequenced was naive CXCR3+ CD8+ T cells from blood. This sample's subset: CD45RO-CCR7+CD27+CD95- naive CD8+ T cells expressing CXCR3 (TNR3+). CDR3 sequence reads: CASSSSGGADTQYF.